This T cell receptor beta chain stems from a study of blood T cell repertoires in COVID-19. On the study more broadly: Sample material is recorded as cDNA or gDNA derived from T cells, B-cell-depleted T cells, or PBMCs.

CDR1 and CDR2 from the germline V gene are SGHAT and FQNNGV. This CDR3 has 17 amino acids. V gave up 5 bases and J gave up 2 bases; unmatched junction bases: 9. In the authors' methods: Nucleated cell counts were estimated from reference gene primer amplification. Some clones are missing from TCRdb's copy, which holds only in-frame ones; the method was immunoSEQ multiplex PCR. For V, J and clone size, that table is used; D and trimming come from the DNA. The data show approximately 260,000 clones, with 84% seen just once and about 3.4% held by the top ten. Assignment of participants to cohorts was predicated upon participant-reported clinical history. Resolution of symptoms, clearance, or two negative PCRs was present in recovered Cohort 3 donors.

Material for sequencing was PBMCs or T cells enriched from blood (not recorded which). V and J are TRBV11-2 and TRBJ2-2; TRBD2 agrees at 9 bases. This TCR came from a man aged 50 or older who had recovered from COVID-19. The chain's CDR3 is CASSVDSGRTNTGELFF. DNA of the CDR3: TGTGCCAGCAGCGTGGATAGCGGGAGAACCAACACCGGGGAGCTGTTTTTT. The full variable domain, with the rest looked up from reference TRBV11-2 and TRBJ2-2, is EAGVAQSPRYKIIEKRQSVAFWCNPISGHATLYWYQQILGQGPKLLIQFQNNGVVDDSQLPKDRFSAERLKGVDSTLKIQPAKLEDSAVYLCASSVDSGRTNTGELFFGEGSRLTVL.